The sequence of this T cell receptor (beta chain) was determined in a study of identical twins. This clonotype was counted between two and nine times. V shed 0 bases and J 10 bases; nucleotides not matched to a gene: 6. CDR3 length equals 15 residues. The V gene's germline CDR1 is LGHNA and CDR2 YNFKEQ. After template switching added a universal primer site, the resulting cDNA carried unique molecular identifiers. TCRdb reprocessed the 5' RACE reads with MiXCR, giving one entry per CDR3 protein. This table holds roughly 690,000 distinct CDR3 sequences, around 5.7% found once. The chain is built from TRBV4-2 and TRBJ2-1, with TRBD2 matching 10 bases. This TCR was sampled from a man in his late teens or twenties in good health. Sequenced: naive T cells sorted from blood. The CDR3 region is CASSQEGGTSVEQFF. Here the CDR3 DNA reads TGTGCCAGCAGCCAAGAAGGCGGGACTAGCGTCGAGCAGTTCTTC.